Listed here are 23 T cell receptor beta chains from one sample, sequenced in a study of neurological immune-mediated disorders. A single record per CDR3 protein comes from TCRdb applying MiXCR to the 5' RACE reads. The sample has tens of thousands of distinct CDR3 sequences; approximately 4.3% are singletons. Time point specified: longitudinal time-point 3. Sequenced: PBMCs. The receptors were gathered from a woman aged 55-69 years with multiple sclerosis.

There are many counts of this clonotype. The CDR3 reads CASSREGADTQYF. CDR3 DNA sequence: TGTGCCAGCAGCAGAGAGGGGGCTGATACGCAGTATTTT. The V and J genes are TRBV11-1 and TRBJ2-3; 7 nucleotides match TRBD1. Losses at the gene ends were 5 bases for V and 6 bases for J; bases not matched to a gene: 5. This CDR3 has 13 residues. Looked up from germline, CDR1 is SGHAT and CDR2 is FQDESV (reference sequence).

The rearrangement links TRBV6-4 to TRBJ1-1; D perhaps matches TRBD1 (5 bases). This CDR3 is built from 11 residues. Germline V gene data show CDR1 as MRHNA and CDR2 as SNTAGT. V was shortened by 6 bases and J by 5 bases, with 7 bases between the two germline ends. The CDR3 loop reads CASRGGTEAFF. CDR3 sequence (DNA): TGTGCCAGCAGGGGGGGTACTGAAGCTTTCTTT.

This clonotype was seen at least ten times. The chain recombines TRBV29-1 with TRBJ1-2, with D possibly TRBD1 on 5 matching bases. Germline values: CDR1 SQVTM, CDR2 ANQGSEA. The V end was cut by 7 bases, the J end by 4 bases, with 13 bases between. The CDR3 contains 12 residues. CDR3 loop: CSAVWGVYGYTF. CDR3 in DNA: TGCAGCGCCGTGTGGGGGGTCTATGGCTACACCTTC.

This clonotype has a count of ten or more. A junction end diverges from the germline sequence, so it may reflect a read error. The V call is TRBV5-5, the J call TRBJ1-1; 7 nucleotides line up with TRBD1. Looked up from germline, CDR1 is SGHKS and CDR2 is YYEKEE (reference sequence). This CDR3 comprises 9 residues. The CDR3 region has the DNA TGTGCCAACGACAGGGACTTAGCCTTT. Translating gives CANDRDLAF.

The table lists this clonotype with many counts. J is TRBJ2-7 and V is TRBV4-1, with D perhaps TRBD2 (6 bases). Trimming left V 0 bases short and J 5 bases short, with 14 bases between. This CDR3 has 15 amino acids. Germline CDR1 MGHRA, CDR2 YSYEKL. This CDR3 is CASSQEGGSPDEQYF. CDR3 DNA sequence: TGCGCCAGCAGCCAAGAGGGGGGTTCTCCGGACGAGCAGTACTTC.

This clonotype was seen ten or more times. V gene TRBV28 combines with J gene TRBJ2-7; TRBD2 matches 10 bases. The CDR3 is made up of 15 amino acids. The junction had 4 bases not matched to a gene; V was cut back by 3 bases and J by 2 bases. Germline-derived CDR1 and CDR2 are MDHEN and SYDVKM. CDR3 region: CASSFETSGPYEQYF. As DNA, the CDR3 is TGTGCCAGCAGTTTTGAGACTAGCGGGCCCTACGAGCAGTACTTC.

The sample holds many counts of this clonotype. The chain recombines TRBV5-1 with TRBJ2-2, with 7 bases lining up with TRBD2. The length of the CDR3 is 15 residues. Losses at the gene ends were 4 bases for V and 4 bases for J; bases not matched to a gene: 7. Germline V lookup: CDR1 SGHRS, CDR2 YFSETQ. The chain's CDR3 is CASSAARGVTGELFF. CDR3 nucleotide sequence: TGCGCCAGCAGCGCCGCTCGGGGGGTCACCGGGGAGCTGTTTTTT.

This clonotype was recorded at least ten times. The chain joins TRBV11-2 to TRBJ2-1; the D is unclear. The CDR3 runs to 14 residues. Per the germline V gene, CDR1 is SGHAT and CDR2 is FQNNGV. Trimming left V 0 bases short and J 6 bases short, with 9 bases between. CDR3 protein: CASSLDRLGNEQFF. As DNA, the CDR3 is TGTGCCAGCAGCTTAGATCGGTTAGGCAATGAGCAGTTCTTC. Full variable domain (remainder filled in from reference TRBV11-2 and TRBJ2-1): EAGVAQSPRYKIIEKRQSVAFWCNPISGHATLYWYQQILGQGPKLLIQFQNNGVVDDSQLPKDRFSAERLKGVDSTLKIQPAKLEDSAVYLCASSLDRLGNEQFFGPGTRLTVL.

This clonotype showed up many times. V gene TRBV29-1 combines with J gene TRBJ2-3; D is uncertain. In germline, CDR1 is SQVTM, CDR2 ANQGSEA. CDR3 length equals 14 residues. Between the trimmed V and J ends, which lost 1 base and 0 bases, there was a span of 8 bases. The CDR3 region has the DNA TGCAGCGTTGAAGGGGGAACTAGCACAGATACGCAGTATTTT. This gives the protein CSVEGGTSTDTQYF.

Ten or more counts support this clonotype. V usage is TRBV5-5 and J usage is TRBJ2-3, with 8 nucleotides matching TRBD2. J gave up 1 base and V 0 bases, and 4 bases lay outside the gene matches. Germline CDR1 is SGHKS and CDR2 is YYEKEE (reference sequence). The CDR3 contains 16 residues. The CDR3 protein is CASSLGAGARTDTQYF. The CDR3 nucleotides are TGTGCCAGCAGCTTGGGAGCGGGGGCCCGCACAGATACGCAGTATTTT.

This clonotype occurred many times. The gene calls are TRBV5-5 and TRBJ2-5; weak D call: TRBD2 (5 bases). CDR1 is SGHKS and CDR2 is YYEKEE in the germline V gene (reference sequence). CDR3 length: 14 amino acids. Between the trimmed V and J ends, which lost 0 bases and 2 bases, there was a span of 8 bases. The CDR3 coding sequence is TGTGCCAGCAGCTTGGTGGACTTACAAGAGACCCAGTACTTC. Protein: CASSLVDLQETQYF. Supplemented by reference TRBV5-5 and TRBJ2-5, the full variable domain reads DAGVTQSPTHLIKTRGQQVTLRCSPISGHKSVSWYQQVLGQGPQFIFQYYEKEERGRGNFPDRFSARQFPNYSSELNVNALLLGDSALYLCASSLVDLQETQYFGPGTRLLVL.

Many counts were recorded for this clonotype. V is TRBV6-1 and J is TRBJ2-7; a possible D gene is TRBD1 (5 bases). The CDR3 loop spans 14 amino acids. The V end lost 4 bases, the J end lost 2 bases, and 12 bases lay between the germline ends. The germline CDR1 and CDR2 sequences are MNHNS and SASEGT. CDR3 sequence (DNA): TGTGCCAGCAGTGTAATGTGGGGCCCCTACGAGCAGTACTTC. Its protein product is CASSVMWGPYEQYF.

Details on this clonotype: Being one base from a much bigger clone, this may be a read error. The chain carries TRBV20-1 and TRBJ1-1, with 9 bases identical to TRBD1. This CDR3 is built from 17 residues. V lost 4 bases and J lost 0; bases outside the gene matches: 12. CDR1 and CDR2 from the germline V gene are DFQATT and SNEGSKA (reference sequence). CDR3 nucleotide sequence: TGCAGTGCTAATCCCCCTACAGGGGGCTTTATGAACACTGAAGCTTTCTTT. The encoded protein is CSANPPTGGFMNTEAFF.

This clonotype was found many times. The J gene is TRBJ1-3, the V gene TRBV4-1, with a tentative D call TRBD1 (5 bases). V was trimmed by 3 bases and J by 0 bases, leaving 12 bases between them. The length of the CDR3 is 16 residues. Looked up from germline, CDR1 is MGHRA and CDR2 is YSYEKL. The CDR3 DNA reads TGCGCCAGCAGCCATCCCGGGACGGCCTCTGGAAACACCATATATTTT. Residues: CASSHPGTASGNTIYF.

This clonotype appeared many times. The V and J genes are TRBV18 and TRBJ1-6, with TRBD1 as a possible D gene (6 bases). CDR1 is KGHSH, CDR2 LQKENI, per germline. V was shortened by 2 bases and J by 9 bases, with 17 bases between the two germline ends. This CDR3 comprises 16 residues. The CDR3: CASSPSLGGLLSPLHF. CDR3 DNA: TGTGCCAGCTCACCATCTTTGGGGGGGCTTCTTTCACCCCTCCACTTT.

In regard to this clonotype: Since a much larger clone is just one base distant, this may be a read error. This chain connects TRBV5-1 to TRBJ2-1, with no clear D. The CDR3 contains 13 residues. Germline lookup yields CDR1 SGHRS and CDR2 YFSETQ. The CDR3 DNA reads as TGCGCCAGCAGCTTGATATACTACAATCAGCAGTTCTTC. It encodes CASSLIYYNQQFF.

This clonotype was seen repeatedly, ten times or more. This chain joins TRBV20-1 and TRBJ2-7; the match to TRBD2 covers 8 bases. Germline V gene data show CDR1 as DFQATT and CDR2 as SNEGSKA (reference sequence). This CDR3 contains 17 residues. Trimming at V came to 0 bases and at J to 2 bases, leaving 12 bases not matched to a gene. The CDR3 here is CSARDLILLAVPYEQYF. As DNA, the CDR3 is TGCAGTGCTAGAGATCTGATCTTACTAGCGGTACCCTACGAGCAGTACTTC.

This clonotype was seen ten or more times. This sequence joins TRBV12-5 and TRBJ1-5, with no clear D. CDR1 and CDR2 from the germline V gene are LGHNT and FRNRAP. The V gene lost 2 bases and the J gene lost 4 bases, with 9 bases spanning the gap. The CDR3 runs 14 residues. CDR3: CASGLSGENQPQHF. The CDR3 DNA is TGTGCTAGTGGTTTGAGTGGGGAAAATCAGCCCCAGCATTTT.

This clonotype was counted many times. The V and J genes are TRBV5-1 and TRBJ1-4, with D unclear. The CDR3 covers 15 residues. CDR1 and CDR2 (germline): SGHRS, YFSETQ. The V gene lost 1 base and the J gene lost 4 bases, with 11 bases spanning the gap. Here the CDR3 reads CASSLSSVLNEKLFF. The CDR3 bases are TGCGCCAGCAGCTTGTCTTCAGTCCTTAATGAAAAACTGTTTTTT.

This clonotype was observed at least ten times. The chain links TRBV7-9 to TRBJ2-5; perhaps TRBD2 as D (5 bases). Between the trimmed V and J ends, which lost 4 bases and 6 bases, there was a span of 15 bases. The CDR3 has 14 amino acids. CDR1 SEHNR and CDR2 FQNEAQ come from the germline V gene (reference sequence). This CDR3 reads CASSSTGGLKTQYF. Written as DNA, the CDR3 is TGTGCCAGCAGCTCTACGGGCGGGCTGAAGACCCAGTACTTC.

There are many counts of this clonotype. The chain uses TRBV28 and TRBJ2-2; a weak D match, TRBD1 (6 bases). The CDR3 sequence is 17 residues long. Deletions cut 5 bases from V and 1 base from J, with 17 bases between. Germline loops: CDR1 MDHEN, CDR2 SYDVKM. This CDR3 is CASSPRGLRKNTGELFF. The DNA for the CDR3 is TGTGCCAGCAGTCCCAGGGGCCTCAGAAAGAACACCGGGGAGCTGTTTTTT.

The sample holds many counts of this clonotype. The V gene is TRBV9, the J gene TRBJ2-7; TRBD1 agrees at 9 bases. The CDR3 extends over 15 amino acids. Germline V gene sequence: CDR1 SGDLS, CDR2 YYNGEE. V lost 0 bases to trimming and J lost 6 bases; unmatched junction nucleotides: 7. CDR3 DNA: TGTGCCAGCAGCGTAGAGGGACAGGGTTTTAGCGAGCAGTACTTC. Protein: CASSVEGQGFSEQYF.

There are many counts of this clonotype. The rearrangement uses TRBV4-1 and TRBJ1-1; 7 bases are shared with TRBD1. Germline V lookup: CDR1 MGHRA, CDR2 YSYEKL. Trimming removed 0 bases from V and 1 base from J; junction bases left unmatched: 17. The CDR3 length is 20 residues. As DNA, the CDR3 is TGCGCCAGCAGCCAAGATAGGCCCCCCGCCTGGGACAGAGGGAACACTGAAGCTTTCTTT. Translation gives CASSQDRPPAWDRGNTEAFF.